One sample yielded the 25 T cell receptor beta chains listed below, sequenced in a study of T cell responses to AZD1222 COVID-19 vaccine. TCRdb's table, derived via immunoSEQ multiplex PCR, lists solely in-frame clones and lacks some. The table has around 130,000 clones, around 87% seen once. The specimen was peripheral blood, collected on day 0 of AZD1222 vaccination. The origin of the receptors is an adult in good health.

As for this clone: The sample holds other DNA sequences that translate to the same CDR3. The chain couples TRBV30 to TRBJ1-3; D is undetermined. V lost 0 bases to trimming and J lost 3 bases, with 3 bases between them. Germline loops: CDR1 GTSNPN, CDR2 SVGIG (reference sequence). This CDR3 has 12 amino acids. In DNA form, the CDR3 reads TGTGCCTGGAGTGTAGGTGGAAACACCATATATTTT. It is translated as CAWSVGGNTIYF.

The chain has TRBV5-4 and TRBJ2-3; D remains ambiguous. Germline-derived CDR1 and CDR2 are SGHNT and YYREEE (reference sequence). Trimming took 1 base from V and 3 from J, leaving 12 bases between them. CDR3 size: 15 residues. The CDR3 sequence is CASSLPGKGTDTQYF. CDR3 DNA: TGTGCCAGCAGCTTGCCAGGAAAAGGAACAGATACGCAGTATTTT.

The CDR3 region is CASSIAGQDRYGYTF. The CDR3 DNA sequence: TGTGCCAGTAGTATAGCGGGACAGGATCGCTATGGCTACACCTTC. The V and J genes are TRBV19 and TRBJ1-2; 8 bases fit TRBD1. Trimming removed 1 base from V and 4 bases from J; junction bases left unmatched: 5. There are 15 residues in the CDR3. Per the germline V gene, CDR1 is LNHDA and CDR2 is SQIVND (reference sequence). The full variable domain, in which reference TRBV19 and TRBJ1-2 provide the parts outside the CDR3, is DGGITQSPKYLFRKEGQNVTLSCEQNLNHDAMYWYRQDPGQGLRLIYYSQIVNDFQKGDIAEGYSVSREKKESFPLTVTSAQKNPTAFYLCASSIAGQDRYGYTFGSGTRLTVV.

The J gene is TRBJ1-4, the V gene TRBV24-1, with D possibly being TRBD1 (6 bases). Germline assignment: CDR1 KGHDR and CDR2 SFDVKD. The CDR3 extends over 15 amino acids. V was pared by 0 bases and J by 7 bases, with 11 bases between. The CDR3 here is CATSDLTGRFEKLFF. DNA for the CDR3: TGTGCCACCAGTGATTTGACAGGGAGGTTTGAAAAACTGTTTTTT.

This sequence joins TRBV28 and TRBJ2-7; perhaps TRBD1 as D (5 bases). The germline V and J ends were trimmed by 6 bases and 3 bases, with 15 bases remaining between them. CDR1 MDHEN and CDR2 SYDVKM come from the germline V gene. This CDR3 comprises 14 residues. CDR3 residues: CASSRPQDYYEQYF. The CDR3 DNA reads TGTGCCAGCAGCCGGCCACAGGATTACTACGAGCAGTACTTC.

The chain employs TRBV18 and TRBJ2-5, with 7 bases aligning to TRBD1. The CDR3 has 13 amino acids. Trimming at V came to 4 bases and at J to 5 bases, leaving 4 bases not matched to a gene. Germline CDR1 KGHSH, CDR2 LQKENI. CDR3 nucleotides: TGTGCCAGCTCACAGGGGGCGCAGGAGACCCAGTACTTC. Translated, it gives CASSQGAQETQYF.

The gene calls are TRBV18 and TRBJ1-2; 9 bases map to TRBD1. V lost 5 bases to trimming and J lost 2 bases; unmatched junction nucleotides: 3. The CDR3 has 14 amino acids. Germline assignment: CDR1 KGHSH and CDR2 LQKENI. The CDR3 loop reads CASSEDRGNYGYTF. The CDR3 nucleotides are TGTGCCAGCTCAGAGGACAGGGGAAACTATGGCTACACCTTC.

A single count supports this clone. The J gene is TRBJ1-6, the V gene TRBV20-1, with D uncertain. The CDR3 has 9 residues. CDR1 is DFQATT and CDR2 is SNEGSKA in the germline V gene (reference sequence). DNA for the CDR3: TGCAGCCCCGGTTCACCCCTCCACTTT. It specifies CSPGSPLHF.

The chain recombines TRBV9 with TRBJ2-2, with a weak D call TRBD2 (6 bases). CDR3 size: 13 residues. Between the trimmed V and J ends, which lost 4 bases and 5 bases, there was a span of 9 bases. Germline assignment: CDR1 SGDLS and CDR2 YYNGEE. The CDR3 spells CASSSGGTGELFF. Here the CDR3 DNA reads TGTGCCAGCAGCTCCGGGGGTACCGGGGAGCTGTTTTTT.

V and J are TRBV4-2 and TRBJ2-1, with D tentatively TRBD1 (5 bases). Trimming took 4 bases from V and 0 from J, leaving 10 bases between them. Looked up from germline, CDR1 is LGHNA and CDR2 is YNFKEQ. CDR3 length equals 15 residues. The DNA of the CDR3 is TGTGCCAGCAGCCGCCAGACAGCCTCCTACAATGAGCAGTTCTTC. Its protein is CASSRQTASYNEQFF.

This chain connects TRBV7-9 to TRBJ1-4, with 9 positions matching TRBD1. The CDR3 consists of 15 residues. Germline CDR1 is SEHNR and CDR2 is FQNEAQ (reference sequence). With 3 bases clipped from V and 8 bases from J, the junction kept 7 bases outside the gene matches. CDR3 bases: TGTGCCAGCAGCTTCTGGCGGGACAGGGAAGAAAAACTGTTTTTT. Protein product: CASSFWRDREEKLFF.

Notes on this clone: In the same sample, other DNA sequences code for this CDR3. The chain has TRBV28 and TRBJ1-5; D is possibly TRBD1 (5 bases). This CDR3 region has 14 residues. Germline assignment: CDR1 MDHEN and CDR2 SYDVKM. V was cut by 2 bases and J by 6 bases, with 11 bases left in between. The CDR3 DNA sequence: TGTGCCAGCAGTTTAAGCCAGGGCGGTCAGCCCCAGCATTTT. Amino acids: CASSLSQGGQPQHF.

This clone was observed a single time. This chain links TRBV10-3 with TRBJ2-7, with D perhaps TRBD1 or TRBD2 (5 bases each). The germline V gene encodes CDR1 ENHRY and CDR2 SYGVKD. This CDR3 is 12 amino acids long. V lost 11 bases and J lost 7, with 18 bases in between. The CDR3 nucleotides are TGTGCCGCACGGGACGGGGATAGAGAGCAGTACTTC. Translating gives CAARDGDREQYF.

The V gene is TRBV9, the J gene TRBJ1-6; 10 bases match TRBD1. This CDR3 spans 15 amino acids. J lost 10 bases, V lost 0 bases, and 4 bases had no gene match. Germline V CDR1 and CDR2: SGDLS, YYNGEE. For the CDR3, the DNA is TGTGCCAGCAGCGTAGGAGGGACAGGGGACTCACCCCTCCACTTT. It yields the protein CASSVGGTGDSPLHF.

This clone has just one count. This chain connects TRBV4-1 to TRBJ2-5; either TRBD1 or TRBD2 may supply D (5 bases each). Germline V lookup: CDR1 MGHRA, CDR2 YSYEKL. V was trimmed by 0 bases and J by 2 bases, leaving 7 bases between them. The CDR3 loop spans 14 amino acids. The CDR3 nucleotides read TGCGCCAGCAGCCAAGATTGGGGGCAAGAGACCCAGTACTTC. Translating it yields CASSQDWGQETQYF.

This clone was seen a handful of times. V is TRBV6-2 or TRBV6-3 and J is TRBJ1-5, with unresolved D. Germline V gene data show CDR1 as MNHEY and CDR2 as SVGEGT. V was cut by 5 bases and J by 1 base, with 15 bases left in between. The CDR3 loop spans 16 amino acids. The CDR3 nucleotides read TGTGCCAGCAGTACCTGGACGGTGGGGAGCAATCAGCCCCAGCATTTT. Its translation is CASSTWTVGSNQPQHF.

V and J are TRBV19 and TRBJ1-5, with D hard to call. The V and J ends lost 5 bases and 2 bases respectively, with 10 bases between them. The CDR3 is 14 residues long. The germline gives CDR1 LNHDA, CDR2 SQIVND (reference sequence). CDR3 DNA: TGTGCCAGTAGTGGAGGATCGGGCAATCAGCCCCAGCATTTT. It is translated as CASSGGSGNQPQHF.

This chain's CDR3 is CASSKGGFSDTQYF. CDR3 coding DNA: TGTGCCAGTAGTAAGGGGGGATTCTCAGATACGCAGTATTTT. V is TRBV19 and J is TRBJ2-3, with D perhaps given as TRBD1 or TRBD2 (6 bases each). Germline V gene data show CDR1 as LNHDA and CDR2 as SQIVND (reference sequence). Trimming cost V 4 bases and J 4 bases, with 12 bases left between them. CDR3 length: 14 residues.

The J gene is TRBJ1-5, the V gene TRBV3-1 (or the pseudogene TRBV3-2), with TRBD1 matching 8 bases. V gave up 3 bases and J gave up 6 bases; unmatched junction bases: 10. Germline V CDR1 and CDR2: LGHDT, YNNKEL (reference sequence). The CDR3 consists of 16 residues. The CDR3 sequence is CASSQTGEALSQPQHF. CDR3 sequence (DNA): TGTGCCAGCAGCCAGACAGGGGAAGCGTTAAGTCAGCCCCAGCATTTT.

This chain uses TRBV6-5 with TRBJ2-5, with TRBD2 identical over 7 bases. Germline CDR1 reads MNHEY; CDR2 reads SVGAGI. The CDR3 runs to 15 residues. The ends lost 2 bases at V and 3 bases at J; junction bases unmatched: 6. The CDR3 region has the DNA TGTGCCAGCAGTTACGGTTTGCGGGGGAAAGAGACCCAGTACTTC. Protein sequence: CASSYGLRGKETQYF.

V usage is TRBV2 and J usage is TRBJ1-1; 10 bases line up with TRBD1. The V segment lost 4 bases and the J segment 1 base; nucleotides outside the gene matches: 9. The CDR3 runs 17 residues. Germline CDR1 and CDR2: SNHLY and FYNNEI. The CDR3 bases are TGTGCCAGCAGTGTGGGACAGGGGCTCGGAGAGAACACTGAAGCTTTCTTT. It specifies CASSVGQGLGENTEAFF.

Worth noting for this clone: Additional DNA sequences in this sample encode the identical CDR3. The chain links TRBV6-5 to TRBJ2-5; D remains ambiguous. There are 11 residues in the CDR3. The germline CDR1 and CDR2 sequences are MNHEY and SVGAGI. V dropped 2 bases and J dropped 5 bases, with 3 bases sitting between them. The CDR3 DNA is TGTGCCAGCAGTTACGGGGAGACCCAGTACTTC. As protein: CASSYGETQYF.

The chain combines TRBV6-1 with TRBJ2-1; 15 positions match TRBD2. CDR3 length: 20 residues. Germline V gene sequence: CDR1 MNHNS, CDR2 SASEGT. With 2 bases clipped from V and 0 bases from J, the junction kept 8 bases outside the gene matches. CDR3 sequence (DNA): TGTGCCAGCAGTGAATTGGGACCGGGACTAGCGGGGGGCTCCTACAATGAGCAGTTCTTC. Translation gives CASSELGPGLAGGSYNEQFF.

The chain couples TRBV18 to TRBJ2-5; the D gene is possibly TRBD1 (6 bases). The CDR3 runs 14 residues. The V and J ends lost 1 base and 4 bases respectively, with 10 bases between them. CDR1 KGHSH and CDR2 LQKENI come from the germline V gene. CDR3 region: CASSPLGAGETQYF. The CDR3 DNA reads TGTGCCAGCTCACCACTGGGGGCCGGAGAGACCCAGTACTTC.

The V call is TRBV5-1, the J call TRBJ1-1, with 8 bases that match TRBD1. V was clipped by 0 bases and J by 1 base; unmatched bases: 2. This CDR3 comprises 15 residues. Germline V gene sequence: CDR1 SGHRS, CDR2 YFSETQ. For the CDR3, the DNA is TGCGCCAGCAGCTTGGGTGGACAGGGGAACACTGAAGCTTTCTTT. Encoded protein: CASSLGGQGNTEAFF. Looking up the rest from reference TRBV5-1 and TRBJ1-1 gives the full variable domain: KAGVTQTPRYLIKTRGQQVTLSCSPISGHRSVSWYQQTPGQGLQFLFEYFSETQRNKGNFPGRFSGRQFSNSRSEMNVSTLELGDSALYLCASSLGGQGNTEAFFGQGTRLTVV.